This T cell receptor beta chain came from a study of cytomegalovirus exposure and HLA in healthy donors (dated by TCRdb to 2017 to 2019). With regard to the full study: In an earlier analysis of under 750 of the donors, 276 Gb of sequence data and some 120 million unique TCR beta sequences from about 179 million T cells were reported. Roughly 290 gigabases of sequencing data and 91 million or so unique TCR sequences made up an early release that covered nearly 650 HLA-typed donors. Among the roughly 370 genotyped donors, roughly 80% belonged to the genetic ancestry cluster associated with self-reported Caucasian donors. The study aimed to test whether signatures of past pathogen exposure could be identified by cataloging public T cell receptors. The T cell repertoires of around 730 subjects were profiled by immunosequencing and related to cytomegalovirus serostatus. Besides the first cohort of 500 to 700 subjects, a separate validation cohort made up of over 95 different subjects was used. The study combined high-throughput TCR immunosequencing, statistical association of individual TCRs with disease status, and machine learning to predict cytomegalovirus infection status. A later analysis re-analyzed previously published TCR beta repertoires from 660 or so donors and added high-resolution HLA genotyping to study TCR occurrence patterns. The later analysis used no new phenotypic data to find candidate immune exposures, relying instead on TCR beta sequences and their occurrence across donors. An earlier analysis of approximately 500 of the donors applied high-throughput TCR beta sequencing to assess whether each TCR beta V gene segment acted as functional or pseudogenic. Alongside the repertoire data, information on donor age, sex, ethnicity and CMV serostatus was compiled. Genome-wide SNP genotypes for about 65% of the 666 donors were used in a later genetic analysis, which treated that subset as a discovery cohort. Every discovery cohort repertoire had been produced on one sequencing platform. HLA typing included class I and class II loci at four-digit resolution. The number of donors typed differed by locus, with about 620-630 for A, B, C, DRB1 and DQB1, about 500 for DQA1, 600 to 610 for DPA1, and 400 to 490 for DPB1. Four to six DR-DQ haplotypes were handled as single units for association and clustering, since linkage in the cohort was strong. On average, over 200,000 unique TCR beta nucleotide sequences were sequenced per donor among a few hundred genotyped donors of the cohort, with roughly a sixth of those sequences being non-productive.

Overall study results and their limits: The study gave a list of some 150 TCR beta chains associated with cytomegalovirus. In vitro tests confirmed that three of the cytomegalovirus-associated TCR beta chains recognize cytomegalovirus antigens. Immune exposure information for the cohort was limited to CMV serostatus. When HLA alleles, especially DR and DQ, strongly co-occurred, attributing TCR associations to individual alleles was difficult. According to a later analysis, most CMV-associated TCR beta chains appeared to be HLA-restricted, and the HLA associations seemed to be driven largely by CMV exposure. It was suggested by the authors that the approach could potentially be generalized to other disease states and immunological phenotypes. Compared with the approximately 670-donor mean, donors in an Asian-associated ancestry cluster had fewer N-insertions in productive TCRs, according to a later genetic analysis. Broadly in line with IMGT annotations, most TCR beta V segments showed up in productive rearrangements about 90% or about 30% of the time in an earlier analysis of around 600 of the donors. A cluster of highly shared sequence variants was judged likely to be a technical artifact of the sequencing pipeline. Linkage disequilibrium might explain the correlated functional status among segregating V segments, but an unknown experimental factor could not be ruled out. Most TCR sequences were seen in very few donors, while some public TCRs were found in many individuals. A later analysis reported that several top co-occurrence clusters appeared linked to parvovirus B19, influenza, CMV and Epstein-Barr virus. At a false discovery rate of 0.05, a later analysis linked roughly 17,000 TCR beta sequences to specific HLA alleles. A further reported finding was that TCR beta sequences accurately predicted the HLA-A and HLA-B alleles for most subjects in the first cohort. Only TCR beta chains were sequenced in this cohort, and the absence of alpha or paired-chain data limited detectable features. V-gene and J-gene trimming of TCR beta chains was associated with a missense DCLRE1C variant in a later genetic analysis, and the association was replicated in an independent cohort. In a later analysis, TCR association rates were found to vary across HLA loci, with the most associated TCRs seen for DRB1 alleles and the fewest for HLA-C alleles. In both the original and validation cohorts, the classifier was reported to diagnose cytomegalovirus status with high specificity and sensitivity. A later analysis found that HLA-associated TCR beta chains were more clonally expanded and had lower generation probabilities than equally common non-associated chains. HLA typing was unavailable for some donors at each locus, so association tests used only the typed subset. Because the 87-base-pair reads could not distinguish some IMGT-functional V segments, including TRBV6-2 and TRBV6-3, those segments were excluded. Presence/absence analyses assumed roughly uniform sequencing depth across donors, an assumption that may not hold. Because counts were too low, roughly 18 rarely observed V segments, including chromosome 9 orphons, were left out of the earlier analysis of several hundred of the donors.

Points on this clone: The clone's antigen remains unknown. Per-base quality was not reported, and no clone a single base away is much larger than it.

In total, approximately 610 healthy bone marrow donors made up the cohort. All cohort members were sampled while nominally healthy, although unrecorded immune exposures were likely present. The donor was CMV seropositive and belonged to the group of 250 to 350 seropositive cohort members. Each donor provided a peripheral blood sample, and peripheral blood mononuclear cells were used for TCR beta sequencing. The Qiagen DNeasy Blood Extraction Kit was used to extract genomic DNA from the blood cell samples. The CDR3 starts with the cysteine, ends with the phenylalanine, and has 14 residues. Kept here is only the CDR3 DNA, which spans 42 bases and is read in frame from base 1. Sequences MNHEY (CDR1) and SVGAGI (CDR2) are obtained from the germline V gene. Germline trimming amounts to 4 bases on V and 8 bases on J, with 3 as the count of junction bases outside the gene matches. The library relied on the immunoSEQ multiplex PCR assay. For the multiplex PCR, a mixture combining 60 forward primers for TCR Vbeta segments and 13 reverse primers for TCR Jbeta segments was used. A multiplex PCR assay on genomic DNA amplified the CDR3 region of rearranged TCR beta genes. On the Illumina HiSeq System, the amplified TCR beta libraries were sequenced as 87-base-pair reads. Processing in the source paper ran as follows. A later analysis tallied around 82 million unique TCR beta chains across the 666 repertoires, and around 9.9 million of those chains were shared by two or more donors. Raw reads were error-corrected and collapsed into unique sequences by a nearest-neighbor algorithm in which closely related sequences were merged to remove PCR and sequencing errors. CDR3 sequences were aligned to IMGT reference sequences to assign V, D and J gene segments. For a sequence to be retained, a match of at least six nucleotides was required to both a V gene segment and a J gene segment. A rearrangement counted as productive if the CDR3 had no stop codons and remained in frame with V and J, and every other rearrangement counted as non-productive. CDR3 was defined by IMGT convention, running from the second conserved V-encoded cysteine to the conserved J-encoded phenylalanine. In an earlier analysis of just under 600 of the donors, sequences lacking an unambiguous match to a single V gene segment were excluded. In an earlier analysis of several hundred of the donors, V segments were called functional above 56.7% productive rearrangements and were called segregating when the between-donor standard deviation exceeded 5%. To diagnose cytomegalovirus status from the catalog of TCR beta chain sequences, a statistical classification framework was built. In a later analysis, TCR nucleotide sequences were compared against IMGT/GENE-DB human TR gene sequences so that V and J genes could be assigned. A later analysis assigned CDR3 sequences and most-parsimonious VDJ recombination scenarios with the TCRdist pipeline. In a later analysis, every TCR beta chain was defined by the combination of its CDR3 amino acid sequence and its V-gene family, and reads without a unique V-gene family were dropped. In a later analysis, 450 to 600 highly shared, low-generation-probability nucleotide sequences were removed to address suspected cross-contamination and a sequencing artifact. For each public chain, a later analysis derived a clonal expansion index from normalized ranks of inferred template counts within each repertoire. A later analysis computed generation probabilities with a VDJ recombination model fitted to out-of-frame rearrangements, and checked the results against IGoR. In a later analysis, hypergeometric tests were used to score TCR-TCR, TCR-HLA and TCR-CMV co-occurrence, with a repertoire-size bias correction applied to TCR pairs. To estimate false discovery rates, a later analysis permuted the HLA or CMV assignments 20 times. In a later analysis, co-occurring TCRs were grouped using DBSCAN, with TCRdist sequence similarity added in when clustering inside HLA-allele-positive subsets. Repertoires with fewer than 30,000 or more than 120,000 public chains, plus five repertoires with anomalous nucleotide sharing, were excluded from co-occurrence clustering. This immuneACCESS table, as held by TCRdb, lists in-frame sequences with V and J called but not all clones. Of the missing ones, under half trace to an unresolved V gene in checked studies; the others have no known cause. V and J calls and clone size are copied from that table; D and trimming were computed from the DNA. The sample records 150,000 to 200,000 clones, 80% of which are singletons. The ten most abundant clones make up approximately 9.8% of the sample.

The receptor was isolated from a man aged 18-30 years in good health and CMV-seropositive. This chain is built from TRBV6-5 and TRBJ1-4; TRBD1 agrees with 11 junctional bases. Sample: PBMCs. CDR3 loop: CASSSGTGGEKLFF. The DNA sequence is TGTGCCAGCAGTTCTGGGACAGGGGGGGAAAAACTGTTTTTT.